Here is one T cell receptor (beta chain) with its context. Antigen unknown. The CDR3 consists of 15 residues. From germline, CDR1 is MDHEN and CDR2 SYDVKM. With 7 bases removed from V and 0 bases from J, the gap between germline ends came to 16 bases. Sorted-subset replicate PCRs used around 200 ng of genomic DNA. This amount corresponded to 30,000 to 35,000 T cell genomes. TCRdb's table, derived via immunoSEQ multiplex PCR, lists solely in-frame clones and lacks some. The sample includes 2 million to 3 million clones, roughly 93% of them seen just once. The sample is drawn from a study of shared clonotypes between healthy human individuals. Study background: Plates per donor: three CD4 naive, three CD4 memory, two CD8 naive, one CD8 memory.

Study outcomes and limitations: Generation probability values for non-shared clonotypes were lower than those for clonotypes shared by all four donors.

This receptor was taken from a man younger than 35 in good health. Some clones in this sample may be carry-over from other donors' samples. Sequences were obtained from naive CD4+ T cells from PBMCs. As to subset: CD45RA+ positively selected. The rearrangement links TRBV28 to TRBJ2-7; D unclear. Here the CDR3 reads CASNLPGGRSYEQYF. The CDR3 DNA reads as TGTGCCAGCAACCTCCCCGGCGGACGCTCCTACGAGCAGTACTTC.